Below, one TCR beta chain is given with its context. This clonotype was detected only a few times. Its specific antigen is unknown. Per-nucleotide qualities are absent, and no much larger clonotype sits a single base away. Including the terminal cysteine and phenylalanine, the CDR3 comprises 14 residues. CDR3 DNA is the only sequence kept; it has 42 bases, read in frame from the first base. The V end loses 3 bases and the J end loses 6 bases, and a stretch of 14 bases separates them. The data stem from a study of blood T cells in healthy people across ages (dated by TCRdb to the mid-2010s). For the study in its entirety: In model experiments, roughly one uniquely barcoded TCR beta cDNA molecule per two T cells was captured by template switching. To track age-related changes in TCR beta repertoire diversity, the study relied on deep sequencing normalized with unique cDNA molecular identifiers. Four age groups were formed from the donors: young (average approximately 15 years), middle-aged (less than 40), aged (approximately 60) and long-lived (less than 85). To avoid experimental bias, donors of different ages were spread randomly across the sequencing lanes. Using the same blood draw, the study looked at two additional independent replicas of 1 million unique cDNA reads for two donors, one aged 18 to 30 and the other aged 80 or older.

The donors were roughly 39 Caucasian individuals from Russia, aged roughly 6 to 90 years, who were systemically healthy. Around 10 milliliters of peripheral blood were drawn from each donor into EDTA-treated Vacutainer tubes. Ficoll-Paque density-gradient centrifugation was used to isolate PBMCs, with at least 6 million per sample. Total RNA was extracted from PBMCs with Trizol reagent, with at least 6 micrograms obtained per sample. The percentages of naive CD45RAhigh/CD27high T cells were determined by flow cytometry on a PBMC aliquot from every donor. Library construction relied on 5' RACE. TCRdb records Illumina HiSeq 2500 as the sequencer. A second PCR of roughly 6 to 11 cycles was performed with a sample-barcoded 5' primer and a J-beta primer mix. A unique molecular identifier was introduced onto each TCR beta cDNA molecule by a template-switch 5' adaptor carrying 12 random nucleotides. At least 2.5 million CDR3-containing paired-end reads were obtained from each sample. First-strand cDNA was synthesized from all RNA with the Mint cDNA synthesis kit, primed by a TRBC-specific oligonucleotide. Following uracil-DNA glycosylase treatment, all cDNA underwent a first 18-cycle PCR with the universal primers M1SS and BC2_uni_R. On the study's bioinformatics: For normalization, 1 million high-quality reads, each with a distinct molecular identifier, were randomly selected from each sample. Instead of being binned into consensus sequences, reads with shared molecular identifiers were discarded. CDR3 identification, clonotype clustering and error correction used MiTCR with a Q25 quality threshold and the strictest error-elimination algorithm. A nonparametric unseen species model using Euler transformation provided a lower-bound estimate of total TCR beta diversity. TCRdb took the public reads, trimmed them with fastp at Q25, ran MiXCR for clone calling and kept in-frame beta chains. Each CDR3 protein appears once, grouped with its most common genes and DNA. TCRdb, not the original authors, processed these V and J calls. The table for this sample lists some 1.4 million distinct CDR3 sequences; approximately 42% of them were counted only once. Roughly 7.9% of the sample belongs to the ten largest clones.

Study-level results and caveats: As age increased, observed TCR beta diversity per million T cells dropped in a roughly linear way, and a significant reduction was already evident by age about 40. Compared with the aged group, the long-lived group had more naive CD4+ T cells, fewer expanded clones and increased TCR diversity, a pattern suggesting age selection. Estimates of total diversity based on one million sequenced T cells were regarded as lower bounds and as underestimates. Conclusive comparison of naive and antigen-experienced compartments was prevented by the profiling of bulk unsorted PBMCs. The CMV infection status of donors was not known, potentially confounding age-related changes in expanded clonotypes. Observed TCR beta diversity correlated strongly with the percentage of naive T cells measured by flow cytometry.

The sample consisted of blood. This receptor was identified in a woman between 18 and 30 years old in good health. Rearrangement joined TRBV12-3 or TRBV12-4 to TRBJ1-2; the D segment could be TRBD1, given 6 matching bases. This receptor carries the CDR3 CASSFIQGRDGYTF. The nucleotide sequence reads TGTGCCAGCAGTTTTATACAGGGCCGGGATGGCTACACCTTC.